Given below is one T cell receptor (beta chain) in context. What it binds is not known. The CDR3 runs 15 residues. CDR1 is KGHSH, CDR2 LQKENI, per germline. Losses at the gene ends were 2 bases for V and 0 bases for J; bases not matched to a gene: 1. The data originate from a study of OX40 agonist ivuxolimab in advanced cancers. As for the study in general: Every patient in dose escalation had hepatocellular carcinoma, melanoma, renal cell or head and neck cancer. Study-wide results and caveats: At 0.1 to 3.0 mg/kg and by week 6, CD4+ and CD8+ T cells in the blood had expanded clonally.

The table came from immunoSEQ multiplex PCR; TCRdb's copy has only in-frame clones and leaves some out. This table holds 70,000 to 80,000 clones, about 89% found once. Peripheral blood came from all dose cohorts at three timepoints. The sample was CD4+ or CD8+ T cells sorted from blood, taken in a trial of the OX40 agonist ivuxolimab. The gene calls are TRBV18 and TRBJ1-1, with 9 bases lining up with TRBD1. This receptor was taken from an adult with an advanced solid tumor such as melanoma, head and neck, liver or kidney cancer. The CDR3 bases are TGTGCCAGCTCACCAAGGGACAGGGTGAACACTGAAGCTTTCTTT. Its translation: CASSPRDRVNTEAFF.